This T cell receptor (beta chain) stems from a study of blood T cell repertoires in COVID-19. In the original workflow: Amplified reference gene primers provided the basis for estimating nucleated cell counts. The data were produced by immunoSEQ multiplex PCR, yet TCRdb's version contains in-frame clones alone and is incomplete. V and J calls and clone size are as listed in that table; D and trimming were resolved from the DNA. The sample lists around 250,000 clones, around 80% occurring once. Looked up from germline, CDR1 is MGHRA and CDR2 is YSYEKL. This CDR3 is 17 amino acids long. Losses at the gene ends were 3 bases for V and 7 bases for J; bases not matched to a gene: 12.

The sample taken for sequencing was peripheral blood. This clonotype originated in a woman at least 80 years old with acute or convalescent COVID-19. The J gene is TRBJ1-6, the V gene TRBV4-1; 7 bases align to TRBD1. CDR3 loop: CASSQGTAYTKNSPLHF. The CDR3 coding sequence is TGCGCCAGCAGCCAGGGGACAGCTTATACCAAGAATTCACCCCTCCACTTT.